The 5 T cell receptor beta chains reported below all come from one sample, sequenced in a study of early T cells in non-severe SARS-CoV-2 infection. MiXCR was run by TCRdb on the 5' RACE reads, yielding one entry per CDR3 protein. The sample lists 86,000 or so distinct CDR3 sequences; over 12% were seen once. Sequenced: whole blood. The origin of the receptors is an adult who was a healthcare worker with PCR-confirmed SARS-CoV-2 infection or an uninfected control (not recorded which).

V and J are TRBV2 and TRBJ2-7, with 9 bases fitting TRBD1. V shed 6 bases and J 6 bases; nucleotides not matched to a gene: 12. Germline V CDR1 and CDR2: SNHLY, FYNNEI. The CDR3 extends over 15 amino acids. CDR3 DNA: TGTGCCAGCAGGATCGCTAGGACAGGGGCTGGCGAGCAGTACTTC. Translating gives CASRIARTGAGEQYF.

The genes are TRBV11-1 and TRBJ2-2; D unclear. This CDR3 has 13 residues. CDR1 and CDR2 (germline): SGHAT, FQDESV (reference sequence). The V and J ends lost 5 bases and 6 bases respectively, with 10 bases between them. The CDR3 loop is CASSHRAAGELFF. Written as DNA, the CDR3 is TGTGCCAGCAGCCATCGGGCGGCCGGGGAGCTGTTTTTT.

This clonotype was seen many times. The V gene is TRBV2, the J gene TRBJ2-1; D might be TRBD1 (5 bases). Per germline, CDR1 SNHLY and CDR2 FYNNEI. The ends were cut back, 5 bases at V and 9 bases at J, with 17 bases in the middle. The CDR3 runs to 14 residues. CDR3 residues: CASSPSTAIFEQFF. In DNA, the CDR3 is TGTGCCAGCAGTCCGTCGACAGCGATTTTTGAGCAGTTCTTC.

This chain links TRBV2 with TRBJ1-1; TRBD1 aligns across 7 bases. Germline V gene lookup returns CDR1 SNHLY and CDR2 FYNNEI. The trim removed 10 bases at V and 0 bases at J, leaving 11 bases unmatched. The CDR3 is 15 residues long. CDR3 nucleotides: TGTGCCACCCGGACAGGTTTAATCGTGAACACTGAAGCTTTCTTT. Amino acids: CATRTGLIVNTEAFF.

This clonotype has more than one count but fewer than ten. The V call is TRBV7-9, the J call TRBJ1-2, with a possible D match to TRBD1 (5 bases). CDR1 SEHNR and CDR2 FQNEAQ come from the germline V gene (reference sequence). The length of the CDR3 is 14 residues. V was pared by 1 base and J by 2 bases, with 8 bases between. In nucleotides, the CDR3 is TGTGCCAGCAGCTTAGGGGGCGTCAACTATGGCTACACCTTC. It encodes CASSLGGVNYGYTF.